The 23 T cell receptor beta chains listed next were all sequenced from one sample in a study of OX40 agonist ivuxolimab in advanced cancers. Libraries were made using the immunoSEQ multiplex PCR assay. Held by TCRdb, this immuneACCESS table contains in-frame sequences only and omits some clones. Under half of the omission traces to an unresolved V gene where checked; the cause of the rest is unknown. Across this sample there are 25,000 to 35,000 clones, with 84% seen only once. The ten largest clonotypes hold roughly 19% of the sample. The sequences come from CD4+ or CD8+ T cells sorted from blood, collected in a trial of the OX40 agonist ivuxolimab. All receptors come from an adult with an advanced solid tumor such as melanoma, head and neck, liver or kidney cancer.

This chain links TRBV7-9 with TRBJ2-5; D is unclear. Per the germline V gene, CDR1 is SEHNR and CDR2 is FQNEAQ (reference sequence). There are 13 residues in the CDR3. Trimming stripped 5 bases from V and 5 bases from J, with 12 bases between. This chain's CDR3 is CASSPPVEETQYF. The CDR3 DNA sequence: TGTGCCAGCAGCCCACCGGTGGAGGAGACCCAGTACTTC.

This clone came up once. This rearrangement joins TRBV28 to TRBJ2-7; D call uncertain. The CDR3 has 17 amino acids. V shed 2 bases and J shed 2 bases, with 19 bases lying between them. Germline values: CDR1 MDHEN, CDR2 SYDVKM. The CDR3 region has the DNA TGTGCCAGCAGTTTAGGCCCTGGATCCCAGCCCCCCTACGAGCAGTACTTC. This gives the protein CASSLGPGSQPPYEQYF.

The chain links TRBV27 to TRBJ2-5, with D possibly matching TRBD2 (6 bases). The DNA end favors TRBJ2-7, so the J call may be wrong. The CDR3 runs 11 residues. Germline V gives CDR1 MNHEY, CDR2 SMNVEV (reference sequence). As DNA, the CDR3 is TGTGCCGTCGGAGGGGCGTACGAGCAGTACTTC. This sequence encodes CAVGGAYEQYF.

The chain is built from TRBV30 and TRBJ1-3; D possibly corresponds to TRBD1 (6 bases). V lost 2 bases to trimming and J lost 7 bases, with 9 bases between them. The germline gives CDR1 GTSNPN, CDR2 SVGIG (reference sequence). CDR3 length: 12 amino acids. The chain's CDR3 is CAWSTQGNTIYF. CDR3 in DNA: TGTGCCTGGAGTACACAGGGCAACACCATATATTTT.

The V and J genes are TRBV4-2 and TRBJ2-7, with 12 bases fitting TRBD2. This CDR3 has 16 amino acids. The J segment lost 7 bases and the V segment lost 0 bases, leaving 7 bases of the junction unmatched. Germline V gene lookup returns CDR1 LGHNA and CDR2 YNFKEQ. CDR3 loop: CASSQDLAGGPGEQYF. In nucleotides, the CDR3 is TGTGCCAGCAGCCAAGATCTAGCGGGGGGGCCGGGGGAGCAGTACTTC.

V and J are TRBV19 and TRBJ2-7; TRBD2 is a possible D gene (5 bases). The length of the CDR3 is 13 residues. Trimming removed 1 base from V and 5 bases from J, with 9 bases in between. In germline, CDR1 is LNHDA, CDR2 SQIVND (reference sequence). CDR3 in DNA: TGTGCCAGTAGTATAGGGATCGGGAACGAGCAGTACTTC. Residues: CASSIGIGNEQYF.

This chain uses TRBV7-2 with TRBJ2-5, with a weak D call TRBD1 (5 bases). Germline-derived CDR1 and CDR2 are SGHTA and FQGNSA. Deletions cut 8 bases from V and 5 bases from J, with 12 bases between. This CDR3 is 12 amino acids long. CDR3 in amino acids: CASGNYRETQYF. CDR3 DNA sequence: TGTGCCAGCGGGAATTACAGGGAGACCCAGTACTTC.

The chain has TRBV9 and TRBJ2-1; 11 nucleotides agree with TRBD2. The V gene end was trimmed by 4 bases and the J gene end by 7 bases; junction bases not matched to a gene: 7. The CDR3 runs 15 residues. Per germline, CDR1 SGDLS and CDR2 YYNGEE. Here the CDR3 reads CASSPLAGAGNEQFF. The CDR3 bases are TGTGCCAGCAGCCCACTAGCGGGAGCTGGGAATGAGCAGTTCTTC. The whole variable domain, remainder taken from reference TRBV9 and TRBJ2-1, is DSGVTQTPKHLITATGQRVTLRCSPRSGDLSVYWYQQSLDQGLQFLIQYYNGEERAKGNILERFSAQQFPDLHSELNLSSLELGDSALYFCASSPLAGAGNEQFFGPGTRLTVL.

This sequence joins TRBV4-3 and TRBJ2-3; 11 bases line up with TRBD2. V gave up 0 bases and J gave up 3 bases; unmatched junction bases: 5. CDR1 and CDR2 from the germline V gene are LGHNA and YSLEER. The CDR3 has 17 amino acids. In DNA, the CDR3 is TGCGCCAGCAGCCAAGACACGACTAGCGGGAAGACAGATACGCAGTATTTT. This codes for CASSQDTTSGKTDTQYF.

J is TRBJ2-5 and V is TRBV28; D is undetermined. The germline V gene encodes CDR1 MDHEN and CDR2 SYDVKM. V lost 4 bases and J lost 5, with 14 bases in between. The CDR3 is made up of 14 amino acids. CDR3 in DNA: TGTGCCAGCAGTTCTCTGTCCCATGGGGAGACCCAGTACTTC. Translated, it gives CASSSLSHGETQYF.

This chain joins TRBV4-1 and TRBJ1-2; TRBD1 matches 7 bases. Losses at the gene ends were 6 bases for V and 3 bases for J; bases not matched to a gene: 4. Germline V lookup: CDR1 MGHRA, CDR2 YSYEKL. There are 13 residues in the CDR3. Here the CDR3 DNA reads TGCGCCAGCAGAGACACAGGGGACTATGGCTACACCTTC. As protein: CASRDTGDYGYTF.

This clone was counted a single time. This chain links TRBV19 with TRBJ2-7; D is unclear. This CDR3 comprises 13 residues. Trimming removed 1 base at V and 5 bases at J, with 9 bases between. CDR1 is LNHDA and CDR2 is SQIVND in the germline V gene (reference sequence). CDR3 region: CASSIGVGNEQYF. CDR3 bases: TGTGCCAGTAGTATAGGGGTAGGGAACGAGCAGTACTTC.

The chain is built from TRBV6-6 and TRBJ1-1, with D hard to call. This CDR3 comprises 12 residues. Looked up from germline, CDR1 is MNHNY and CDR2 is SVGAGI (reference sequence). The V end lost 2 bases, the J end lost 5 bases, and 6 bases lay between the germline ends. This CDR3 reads CASSYGRTEAFF. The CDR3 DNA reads TGTGCCAGCAGTTACGGTCGGACTGAAGCTTTCTTT.

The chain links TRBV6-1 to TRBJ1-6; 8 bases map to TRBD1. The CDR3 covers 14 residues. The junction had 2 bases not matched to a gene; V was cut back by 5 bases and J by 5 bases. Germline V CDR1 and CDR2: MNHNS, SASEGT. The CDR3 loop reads CASSSGGDNSPLHF. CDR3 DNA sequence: TGTGCCAGCAGTTCAGGGGGCGATAATTCACCCCTCCACTTT.

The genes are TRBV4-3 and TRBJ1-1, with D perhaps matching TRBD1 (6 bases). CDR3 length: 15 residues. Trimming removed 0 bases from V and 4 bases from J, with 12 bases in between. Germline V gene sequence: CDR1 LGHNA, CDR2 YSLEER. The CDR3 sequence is CASSQEWGQSTEAFF. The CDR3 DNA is TGCGCCAGCAGCCAAGAGTGGGGGCAGAGCACTGAAGCTTTCTTT.

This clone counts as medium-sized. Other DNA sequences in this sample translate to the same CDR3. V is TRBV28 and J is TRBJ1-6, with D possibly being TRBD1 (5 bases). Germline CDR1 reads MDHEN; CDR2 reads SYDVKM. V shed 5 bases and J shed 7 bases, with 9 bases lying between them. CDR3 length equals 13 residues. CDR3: CASSGGGNSPLHF. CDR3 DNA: TGTGCCAGCAGTGGCGGGGGGAATTCACCCCTCCACTTT.

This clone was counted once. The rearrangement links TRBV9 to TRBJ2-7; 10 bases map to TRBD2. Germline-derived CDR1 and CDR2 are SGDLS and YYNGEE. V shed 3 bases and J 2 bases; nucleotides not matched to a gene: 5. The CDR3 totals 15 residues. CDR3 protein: CASSAQAGGTYEQYF. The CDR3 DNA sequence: TGTGCCAGCAGCGCCCAAGCGGGGGGGACCTACGAGCAGTACTTC. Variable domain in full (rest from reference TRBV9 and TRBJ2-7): DSGVTQTPKHLITATGQRVTLRCSPRSGDLSVYWYQQSLDQGLQFLIQYYNGEERAKGNILERFSAQQFPDLHSELNLSSLELGDSALYFCASSAQAGGTYEQYFGPGTRLTVT.

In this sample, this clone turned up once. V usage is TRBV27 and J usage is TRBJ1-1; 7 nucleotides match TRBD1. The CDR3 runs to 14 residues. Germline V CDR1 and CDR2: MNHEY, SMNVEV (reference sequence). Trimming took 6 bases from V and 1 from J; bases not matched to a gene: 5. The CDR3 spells CASRTGRRNTEAFF. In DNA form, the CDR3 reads TGTGCCAGCAGGACAGGGAGGAGGAACACTGAAGCTTTCTTT.

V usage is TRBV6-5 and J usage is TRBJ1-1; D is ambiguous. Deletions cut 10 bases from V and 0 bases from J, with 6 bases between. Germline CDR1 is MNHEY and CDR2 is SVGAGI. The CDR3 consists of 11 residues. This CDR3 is CATFMNTEAFF. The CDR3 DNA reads TGTGCCACTTTTATGAACACTGAAGCTTTCTTT.

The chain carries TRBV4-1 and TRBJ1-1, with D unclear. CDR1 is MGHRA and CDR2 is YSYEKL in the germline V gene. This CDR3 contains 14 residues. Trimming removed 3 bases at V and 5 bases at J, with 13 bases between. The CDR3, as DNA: TGCGCCAGCAGCCATGAGAATCGCGAGACTGAAGCTTTCTTT. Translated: CASSHENRETEAFF.

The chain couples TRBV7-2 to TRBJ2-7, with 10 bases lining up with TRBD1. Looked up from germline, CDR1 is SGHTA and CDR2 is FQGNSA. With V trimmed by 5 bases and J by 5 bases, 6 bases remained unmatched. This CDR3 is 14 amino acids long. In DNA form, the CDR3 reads TGTGCCAGCAGCCGCTCCGGGACAGGGGACGAGCAGTACTTC. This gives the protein CASSRSGTGDEQYF.

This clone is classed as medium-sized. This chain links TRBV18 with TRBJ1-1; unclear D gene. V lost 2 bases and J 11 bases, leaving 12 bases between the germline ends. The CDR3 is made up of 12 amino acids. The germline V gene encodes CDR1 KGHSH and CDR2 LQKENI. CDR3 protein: CASSPGPPDAFF. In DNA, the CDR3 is TGTGCCAGCTCACCAGGTCCCCCGGATGCTTTCTTT.

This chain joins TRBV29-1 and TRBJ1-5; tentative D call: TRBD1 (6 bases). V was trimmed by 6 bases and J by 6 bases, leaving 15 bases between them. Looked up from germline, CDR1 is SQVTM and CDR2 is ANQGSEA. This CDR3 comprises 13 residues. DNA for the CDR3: TGCAGCGTGGACACAGGGATGGGTCAGCCCCAGCATTTT. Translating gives CSVDTGMGQPQHF.